The rows below give T cell receptor beta chains drawn from one sample of a study of identifying expanded T cells in peripheral blood. Profiling relied on immunoSEQ multiplex PCR, and the TCRdb table lists in-frame clones only, not all of them. The repertoire holds roughly 82,000 clones, with approximately 85% as singletons. The specimen sequenced was blood. These receptors originate from a person aged 18-69 years in good health. Both conserved end residues are part of each CDR3. A D gene is named only where the DNA matches it firmly.

d_call: NA; cdr3_length: 14; j_call: TRBJ2-2; v_call: TRBV6-1; cdr3_aa: CASSGTVNTGELFF
d_call: NA; cdr3_length: 15; j_call: TRBJ2-1; v_call: TRBV7-2; cdr3_aa: CASSQGYGKGNEQFF
d_call: NA; cdr3_length: 14; j_call: TRBJ2-1; v_call: TRBV5-1; cdr3_aa: CASSFTGGRNEQFF
d_call: NA; cdr3_length: 14; j_call: TRBJ1-1; v_call: TRBV28; cdr3_aa: CASTPGNMNTEAFF
d_call: NA; cdr3_length: 14; j_call: TRBJ1-5; v_call: TRBV7-8; cdr3_aa: CASSLVGINQPQHF
d_call: TRBD2; cdr3_length: 17; j_call: TRBJ2-2; v_call: TRBV9; cdr3_aa: CASSVEIWRERTGELFF
d_call: NA; cdr3_length: 13; j_call: TRBJ2-3; v_call: TRBV29-1; cdr3_aa: CSAALGGDGTQYF
d_call: NA; cdr3_length: 15; j_call: TRBJ2-1; v_call: TRBV30; cdr3_aa: CAWSVQAFSYNEQFF
d_call: TRBD1; cdr3_length: 17; j_call: TRBJ2-7; v_call: TRBV7-3; cdr3_aa: CASSLTAAGTGSYEQYF
d_call: TRBD2; cdr3_length: 14; j_call: TRBJ2-7; v_call: TRBV28; cdr3_aa: CASRVAGVAYEQYF
d_call: TRBD1; cdr3_length: 15; j_call: TRBJ2-5; v_call: TRBV18; cdr3_aa: CASSLLGQGQETQYF
d_call: NA; cdr3_length: 12; j_call: TRBJ2-5; v_call: TRBV18; cdr3_aa: CASSPPQETQYF
d_call: TRBD1; cdr3_length: 11; j_call: TRBJ2-7; v_call: TRBV28; cdr3_aa: CASTLRDRVYF
d_call: NA; cdr3_length: 12; j_call: TRBJ1-5; v_call: TRBV5-8; cdr3_aa: CASSTGVQPQHF
d_call: NA; cdr3_length: 13; j_call: TRBJ2-7; v_call: TRBV7-8; cdr3_aa: CASSLLEFSEQYF
d_call: NA; cdr3_length: 15; j_call: TRBJ2-7; v_call: TRBV7-6; cdr3_aa: CASSLEAGESYEQYF
d_call: NA; cdr3_length: 15; j_call: TRBJ1-6; v_call: TRBV28; cdr3_aa: CASSPIGTVNSPLHF
d_call: NA; cdr3_length: 14; j_call: TRBJ2-5; v_call: TRBV7-8; cdr3_aa: CASSTKRTQETQYF
d_call: NA; cdr3_length: 14; j_call: TRBJ1-1; v_call: TRBV2; cdr3_aa: CASSYRQGNTEAFF
d_call: TRBD2; cdr3_length: 16; j_call: TRBJ2-7; v_call: TRBV14; cdr3_aa: CASSQEIGREAYEQYF
d_call: NA; cdr3_length: 14; j_call: TRBJ2-5; v_call: TRBV5-1; cdr3_aa: CASSLENPQETQYF
d_call: TRBD1; cdr3_length: 14; j_call: TRBJ1-5; v_call: TRBV5-5; cdr3_aa: CASSSTGGNQPQHF
d_call: NA; cdr3_length: 14; j_call: TRBJ2-5; v_call: TRBV2; cdr3_aa: CASRAGTAGGTQYF
d_call: NA; cdr3_length: 12; j_call: TRBJ1-2; v_call: TRBV2; cdr3_aa: CASTGLGYGYTF
d_call: NA; cdr3_length: 15; j_call: TRBJ1-3; v_call: TRBV5-1; cdr3_aa: CASSFDRNLGNTIYF
d_call: NA; cdr3_length: 14; j_call: TRBJ1-5; v_call: TRBV28; cdr3_aa: CASSLTPNNQPQHF
d_call: NA; cdr3_length: 16; j_call: TRBJ1-5; v_call: TRBV2; cdr3_aa: CASSGDGGVGIKPQHF
d_call: NA; cdr3_length: 15; j_call: TRBJ2-1; v_call: TRBV10-1; cdr3_aa: CASSAPGTLYNEQFF
d_call: NA; cdr3_length: 17; j_call: TRBJ1-1; v_call: TRBV10-1; cdr3_aa: CASSVTDRDPEDTEAFF
d_call: NA; cdr3_length: 15; j_call: TRBJ1-5; v_call: TRBV4-3; cdr3_aa: CASSYQAGGNQPQHF
d_call: TRBD2; cdr3_length: 17; j_call: TRBJ2-2; v_call: TRBV4-3; cdr3_aa: CASSPGDGGSSTGELFF
d_call: NA; cdr3_length: 15; j_call: TRBJ2-7; v_call: TRBV11-1; cdr3_aa: CASSLLGGDDYEQYF
d_call: NA; cdr3_length: 14; j_call: TRBJ2-1; v_call: TRBV27; cdr3_aa: CASSLLVSYNEQFF
d_call: TRBD2; cdr3_length: 16; j_call: TRBJ2-5; v_call: TRBV5-6; cdr3_aa: CASRRLTSGREETQYF
d_call: TRBD1; cdr3_length: 16; j_call: TRBJ1-2; v_call: TRBV4-2; cdr3_aa: CASSQVSWAGGYGYTF
d_call: NA; cdr3_length: 14; j_call: TRBJ1-3; v_call: TRBV11-2; cdr3_aa: CASSLRADGNTIYF
d_call: NA; cdr3_length: 15; j_call: TRBJ2-1; v_call: TRBV11-3; cdr3_aa: CASSPGASLHNEQFF
d_call: NA; cdr3_length: 13; j_call: TRBJ2-7; v_call: TRBV19; cdr3_aa: CASSAQVAYEQYF
d_call: NA; cdr3_length: 17; j_call: TRBJ1-5; v_call: TRBV4-1; cdr3_aa: CASSQEFGRGNNQPQHF
d_call: NA; cdr3_length: 14; j_call: TRBJ1-2; v_call: TRBV21-1; cdr3_aa: CASSPRDSNYGYTF
d_call: NA; cdr3_length: 16; j_call: TRBJ2-1; v_call: TRBV4-3; cdr3_aa: CASSQDQGNSYNEQFF
d_call: NA; cdr3_length: 14; j_call: TRBJ1-5; v_call: TRBV19; cdr3_aa: CASSMGYDNQPQHF
d_call: NA; cdr3_length: 15; j_call: TRBJ2-1; v_call: TRBV6-5; cdr3_aa: CASSVKFGTYNEQFF
d_call: TRBD1; cdr3_length: 14; j_call: TRBJ1-2; v_call: TRBV28; cdr3_aa: CASSLTGIDYGYTF
d_call: NA; cdr3_length: 15; j_call: TRBJ2-6; v_call: TRBV27; cdr3_aa: CASSSRGSGANVLTF